This paragraph covers one T cell receptor (beta chain) sequence. What it binds is unknown. The CDR3 loop spans 14 amino acids. Trimming pared 2 bases from V and 2 bases from J, leaving 9 bases between. Germline values: CDR1 SGHAT, CDR2 FQDESV (reference sequence). This entry belongs to a study of radiation and T cells in renal cell carcinoma. General study points: Top tumor clonotypes rose in blood 2 weeks post-radiation, then contracted. No pretreatment tumor biopsies were available for baseline clonotypes.

Time point of the sample: blood 2 weeks post-SBRT. Treatment in this sample: 15 Gy SBRT to primary tumor, nephrectomy 4 weeks later. Radiation-treated patients gave blood at baseline, week 2 and week 4. The method was immunoSEQ multiplex PCR; TCRdb's version includes in-frame clones alone and lacks a portion of them. Of more than 65,000 clones listed, 80% to 90% were seen once; the top ten hold 20% to 25%. The sample in question was blood, obtained from a patient whose treatment included radiotherapy and nephrectomy. The chain uses TRBV11-1 and TRBJ2-5; D perhaps matches TRBD1 (6 bases). This TCR derives from a woman in her 50s with renal cell carcinoma. CDR3 nucleotides: TGTGCCAGCAGCTTAAAGGACAGTCAAGAGACCCAGTACTTC. It specifies CASSLKDSQETQYF.